This TCR beta chain was sequenced for a study of blood T cell repertoires in COVID-19. As for the study in general: Whether acute or convalescent, the COVID-19 samples came from the United States, Italy and Spain. Sample material is recorded as cDNA or gDNA derived from T cells, B-cell-depleted T cells, or PBMCs.

V shed 2 bases and J shed 5 bases, with 10 bases lying between them. The CDR3 extends over 13 amino acids. The germline gives CDR1 SGHRS, CDR2 YFSETQ. Original analysis: Estimated nucleated cell counts came from reference gene primer amplification. The assay was immunoSEQ multiplex PCR, and TCRdb's table has in-frame clones only and misses some. V, J and clone size are taken as reported in that table, and D and trimming were inferred from the DNA itself. The data contain about 71,000 clones, about 88% of them singletons. The V and J genes are TRBV5-1 and TRBJ2-5; perhaps TRBD1 as D (6 bases). This TCR derives from a man aged 45 to 65 with active COVID-19. Sample: peripheral blood. The CDR3 spells CASSLQGSETQYF. CDR3 sequence (DNA): TGCGCCAGCAGCTTACAGGGAAGCGAGACCCAGTACTTC.